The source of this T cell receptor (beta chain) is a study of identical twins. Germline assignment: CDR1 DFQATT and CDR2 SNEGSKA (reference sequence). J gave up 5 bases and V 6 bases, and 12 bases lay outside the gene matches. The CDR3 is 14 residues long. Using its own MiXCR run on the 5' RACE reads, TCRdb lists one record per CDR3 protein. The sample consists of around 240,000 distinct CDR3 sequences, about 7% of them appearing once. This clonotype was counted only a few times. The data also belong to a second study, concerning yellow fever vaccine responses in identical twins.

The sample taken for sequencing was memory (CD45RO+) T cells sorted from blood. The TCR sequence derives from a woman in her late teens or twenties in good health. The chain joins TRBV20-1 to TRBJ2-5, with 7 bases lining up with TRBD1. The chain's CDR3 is CSAHRQGERETQYF. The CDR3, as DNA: TGCAGTGCGCACAGACAGGGCGAGAGGGAGACCCAGTACTTC.